Below, 25 T cell receptor beta chains from the same sample are listed, as sequenced in a study of blood T cells in healthy people across ages. The use of a sample-barcoded 5' primer and a J-beta primer mix characterized a second PCR of roughly 7 to 12 cycles. TCRdb itself ran the 5' RACE reads through MiXCR, one entry per CDR3 protein. The data show about 1 million distinct CDR3 sequences, 45% seen once. The source material was blood. All receptors come from a woman aged 60-75 years in good health.

This rearrangement joins TRBV5-1 to TRBJ2-3, with TRBD2 matching over 13 bases. Germline loops: CDR1 SGHRS, CDR2 YFSETQ. V shed 4 bases, J shed 0 bases, and the junction held 5 bases outside the gene matches. This CDR3 is 17 amino acids long. In DNA, the CDR3 is TGCGCCAGCAGCCCCGGACTAGCGGGGGATAGCACAGATACGCAGTATTTT. Translating gives CASSPGLAGDSTDTQYF.

In its sample, this clonotype was seen a few times. The chain is built from TRBV24-1 and TRBJ2-3; no clear D gene. The ends were cut back, 3 bases at V and 5 bases at J, with 8 bases in the middle. CDR3 size: 13 residues. The germline gives CDR1 KGHDR, CDR2 SFDVKD. CDR3 region: CATSDGVLDTQYF. The CDR3 DNA sequence: TGTGCCACCAGTGATGGGGTTTTAGATACGCAGTATTTT.

This chain links TRBV27 with TRBJ2-2; either TRBD1 or TRBD2 may fit D (5 bases each). The germline V gene has CDR1 MNHEY and CDR2 SMNVEV (reference sequence). V lost 8 bases and J 7 bases, leaving 14 bases between the germline ends. This CDR3 has 13 residues. The chain's CDR3 is CASRDPWGGELFF. The CDR3 DNA sequence: TGTGCCAGCCGGGACCCCTGGGGCGGGGAGCTGTTTTTT.

The chain couples TRBV20-1 to TRBJ2-5, with TRBD2 matching over 9 bases. With the DNA end fitting TRBJ2-7 better, the J assignment may be wrong. CDR1 and CDR2 (germline): DFQATT, SNEGSKA (reference sequence). This CDR3 comprises 14 residues. In DNA form, the CDR3 reads TGCAGTGCTAGAGTGACTAGCGGAATCTACGAGCAGTACTTC. This codes for CSARVTSGIYEQYF.

The chain couples TRBV7-8 to TRBJ1-4; 9 bases align to TRBD1. Per the germline V gene, CDR1 is SGHVS and CDR2 is FQNEAQ. J lost 6 bases, V lost 2 bases, and 4 bases had no gene match. This CDR3 spans 15 amino acids. The CDR3 sequence: CASSLRDRDHEKLFF. For the CDR3, the DNA is TGTGCCAGCAGCTTACGGGACAGGGACCATGAAAAACTGTTTTTT.

In its sample, this clonotype was seen many times. The chain joins TRBV7-2 to TRBJ2-5; 8 bases are a match to TRBD2. The CDR3 runs to 15 residues. Germline V gene data show CDR1 as SGHTA and CDR2 as FQGNSA. J gave up 4 bases and V 1 base, and 5 bases lay outside the gene matches. CDR3 residues: CASSLDGLAGETQYF. For the CDR3, the DNA is TGTGCCAGCAGCTTAGACGGCCTAGCGGGAGAGACCCAGTACTTC.

The rearrangement uses TRBV29-1 and TRBJ2-5, with D possibly TRBD1 on 5 matching bases. The germline V and J ends were trimmed by 3 bases and 5 bases, with 13 bases remaining between them. Germline assignment: CDR1 SQVTM and CDR2 ANQGSEA. The CDR3 runs to 13 residues. CDR3 residues: CSVDLGVRETQYF. The DNA of the CDR3 is TGCAGCGTTGATCTAGGGGTTCGGGAGACCCAGTACTTC.

The V call is TRBV5-1, the J call TRBJ1-4; tentative D call: TRBD1 (6 bases). V dropped 5 bases and J dropped 4 bases, with 12 bases sitting between them. CDR3 size: 14 residues. Germline V CDR1 and CDR2: SGHRS, YFSETQ. CDR3 sequence: CASRFEGGNEKLFF. The CDR3 bases are TGCGCCAGCAGATTCGAGGGGGGTAATGAAAAACTGTTTTTT.

The V gene is TRBV30, the J gene TRBJ2-7, with D maybe TRBD1 (5 bases). CDR1 GTSNPN and CDR2 SVGIG come from the germline V gene (reference sequence). The V gene lost 7 bases and the J gene lost 0 bases, with 13 bases spanning the gap. This CDR3 has 13 amino acids. In nucleotides, the CDR3 is TGTGCCTCTAGGATAAGGGGCTCCTACGAGCAGTACTTC. Its protein product is CASRIRGSYEQYF.

The J gene is TRBJ2-1, the V gene TRBV20-1, with 13 bases identical to TRBD2. Germline lookup yields CDR1 DFQATT and CDR2 SNEGSKA (reference sequence). The CDR3 sequence is 15 residues long. Trimming cost V 5 bases and J 8 bases; bases outside gene matches: 9. The CDR3 protein is CSAGPGLAGADEQFF. CDR3 sequence (DNA): TGCAGTGCTGGCCCAGGACTAGCGGGGGCGGATGAGCAGTTCTTC.

There are a few counts of this clonotype. V usage is TRBV20-1 and J usage is TRBJ2-7; 11 nucleotides align to TRBD2. This CDR3 has 17 residues. CDR1 DFQATT and CDR2 SNEGSKA come from the germline V gene (reference sequence). V gave up 0 bases and J gave up 3 bases; unmatched junction bases: 10. CDR3 amino acids: CSARDERTSGSYYEQYF. The CDR3 DNA reads as TGCAGTGCTAGAGATGAGAGGACTAGCGGGTCCTACTACGAGCAGTACTTC.

This clonotype was detected only a few times. In DNA form, the CDR3 reads TGTGCCAGCAGCCACGGCGGGGACGTTTACGAGCAGTACTTC. Its protein product is CASSHGGDVYEQYF. The chain recombines TRBV3-1 with TRBJ2-7; tentatively, D is TRBD2 (6 bases). The CDR3 has 14 amino acids. Germline values: CDR1 LGHDT, CDR2 YNNKEL (reference sequence). V lost 3 bases and J 4 bases, leaving 13 bases between the germline ends.

This clonotype was seen a few times. DNA of the CDR3: TGTGCCAGCTCTGGGACGCGAACCTACGAGCAGTACTTC. It encodes CASSGTRTYEQYF. The rearrangement uses TRBV6-6 and TRBJ2-7; either TRBD1 or TRBD2 may supply D (5 bases each). Per the germline V gene, CDR1 is MNHNY and CDR2 is SVGAGI (reference sequence). V lost 8 bases to trimming and J lost 2 bases, with 13 bases between them. This CDR3 contains 13 residues.

This clonotype was counted between two and nine times. The chain joins TRBV6-6 to TRBJ1-4; a possible D gene is TRBD1 (6 bases). The CDR3 sequence is 15 residues long. V lost 0 bases and J 2 bases, leaving 7 bases between the germline ends. Germline loops: CDR1 MNHNY, CDR2 SVGAGI (reference sequence). As DNA, the CDR3 is TGTGCCAGCAGTTACTCCGGACAGACTAATGAAAAACTGTTTTTT. Protein sequence: CASSYSGQTNEKLFF.

The gene calls are TRBV4-2 and TRBJ2-5, with D perhaps assigned TRBD1 or TRBD2 (5 bases each). From germline, CDR1 is LGHNA and CDR2 YNFKEQ. CDR3 size: 19 residues. V lost 0 bases and J 7 bases, leaving 27 bases between the germline ends. The CDR3 DNA reads as TGTGCCAGCAGCCAAGATCTGGCTGCGTGGGACCGCCCCGGGTGGACCCAGTACTTC. This sequence encodes CASSQDLAAWDRPGWTQYF.

V is TRBV12-3 or TRBV12-4 and J is TRBJ1-2, with a weak D call TRBD1 (5 bases). The CDR3 sequence is 17 residues long. The germline V and J ends were trimmed by 5 bases and 6 bases, with 25 bases remaining between them. The CDR3 DNA reads TGTGCCAGCAGTCCGCTCTCTCTAGGCAGGGAGGAGGATGGCTACACCTTC. Its translation is CASSPLSLGREEDGYTF.

This clonotype was observed a handful of times. The chain has TRBV4-1 and TRBJ2-1; D is uncertain. This CDR3 is built from 15 residues. Germline lookup yields CDR1 MGHRA and CDR2 YSYEKL. Trimming took 1 base from V and 0 from J, leaving 7 bases between them. This CDR3 reads CASSQVVPSYNEQFF. The CDR3 DNA is TGCGCCAGCAGCCAAGTTGTCCCCTCCTACAATGAGCAGTTCTTC.

The chain combines TRBV12-3 or TRBV12-4 with TRBJ2-7, with D perhaps matching TRBD1 (6 bases). The V and J ends lost 2 bases and 2 bases respectively, with 16 bases between them. The CDR3 runs 16 residues. As DNA, the CDR3 is TGTGCCAGCAGTTTAATGCAGGGGCGATATGCCTACGAGCAGTACTTC. It translates to CASSLMQGRYAYEQYF.

The chain joins TRBV5-1 to TRBJ2-2; D unclear. V shed 1 base and J shed 6 bases, with 13 bases lying between them. The CDR3 totals 15 residues. Germline V lookup: CDR1 SGHRS, CDR2 YFSETQ. CDR3 in amino acids: CASSLTSGAAGELFF. CDR3 coding DNA: TGCGCCAGCAGCTTGACTTCGGGTGCCGCCGGGGAGCTGTTTTTT.

This chain connects TRBV20-1 to TRBJ1-5; D is uncertain. V was shortened by 5 bases and J by 5 bases, with 10 bases between the two germline ends. This CDR3 is built from 12 residues. The germline gives CDR1 DFQATT, CDR2 SNEGSKA (reference sequence). CDR3 residues: CSAALSDQPQHF. Written as DNA, the CDR3 is TGCAGTGCTGCACTGTCTGATCAGCCCCAGCATTTT.

Details on this clonotype: At one of its ends the junction is not consistent with the germline gene, which may arise from a read error. This chain joins TRBV6-2 or TRBV6-3 and TRBJ2-3; 11 nucleotides line up with TRBD1. The CDR3 runs to 15 residues. Germline V lookup: CDR1 MNHEY, CDR2 SVGEGT. CDR3 coding DNA: TGTGCCCGCAGTTCGAGGACAGGGGGCCAAGATACGCAGTATTTT. It encodes CARSSRTGGQDTQYF.

This clonotype was seen a few times. The V gene is TRBV29-1, the J gene TRBJ2-3; TRBD2 matches 9 bases. Trimming removed 7 bases from V and 2 bases from J; junction bases left unmatched: 10. Germline values: CDR1 SQVTM, CDR2 ANQGSEA. The length of the CDR3 is 15 residues. DNA for the CDR3: TGCAGCGCCGACCGCCCTAGCGGGATCACAGATACGCAGTATTTT. Amino acids: CSADRPSGITDTQYF.

CDR3 sequence reads: CSARPPTGGSPYF. CDR3 nucleotides: TGCAGTGCTAGGCCCCCGACAGGGGGGAGCCCGTACTTC. The chain couples TRBV20-1 to TRBJ2-7; 9 positions agree with TRBD1. V was clipped by 3 bases and J by 12 bases; unmatched bases: 12. This CDR3 is built from 13 residues. Germline V gives CDR1 DFQATT, CDR2 SNEGSKA (reference sequence).

A word on this clonotype: A much larger clone sits a single nucleotide away, making a read error possible. V and J are TRBV5-5 and TRBJ1-2, with D possibly matching TRBD1 (5 bases). V shed 4 bases and J shed 5 bases, with 12 bases lying between them. CDR1 and CDR2 from the germline V gene are SGHKS and YYEKEE (reference sequence). The CDR3 length is 13 residues. The CDR3 DNA reads as TGTGCCAGCAGCATGACAGAAGGATATGGCTACACCTTC. Residues: CASSMTEGYGYTF.

A remark on this clonotype: The junction departs from germline at one end; a sequencing error may be responsible. The chain combines TRBV7-7 with TRBJ2-3; 11 bases are shared with TRBD2. The germline gives CDR1 SSHAT, CDR2 FNYEAQ (reference sequence). The CDR3 is 18 amino acids. CDR3 sequence: CASSLGASGGSGTDTQYF. CDR3 sequence (DNA): TGTGCTAGCAGTCTTGGGGCTAGCGGGGGGAGTGGCACAGATACGCAGTATTTT. The complete variable domain, with remaining parts taken from reference TRBV7-7 and TRBJ2-3, reads GAGVSQSPRYKVTKRGQDVTLRCDPISSHATLYWYQQALGQGPEFLTYFNYEAQPDKSGLPSDRFSAERPEGSISTLTIQRTEQRDSAMYRCASSLGASGGSGTDTQYFGPGTRLTVL.